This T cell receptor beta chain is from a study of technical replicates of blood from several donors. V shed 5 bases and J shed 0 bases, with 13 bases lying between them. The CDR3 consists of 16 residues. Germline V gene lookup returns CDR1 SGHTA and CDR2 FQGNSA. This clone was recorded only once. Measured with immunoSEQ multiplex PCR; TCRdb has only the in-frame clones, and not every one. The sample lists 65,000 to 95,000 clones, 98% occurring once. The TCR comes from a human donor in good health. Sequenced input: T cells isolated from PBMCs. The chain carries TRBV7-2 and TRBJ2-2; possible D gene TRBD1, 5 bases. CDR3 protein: CASSRNPGPNTGELFF. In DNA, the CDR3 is TGTGCCAGCAGCCGGAACCCAGGGCCGAACACCGGGGAGCTGTTTTTT.